A single TCR beta chain is shown here with its context. Its target is unknown. This CDR3 is built from 12 residues. The germline CDR1 and CDR2 sequences are SGHNT and YYREEE (reference sequence). The data were obtained in a study of PD-L1 blockade in urothelial cancer. At the level of the study: Blood was analyzed 3 weeks (second dose) and 6 weeks after treatment start.

Study-level points and caveats: At the 3-week point, tumor-associated blood clones expanded more in durable-benefit patients.

The time point: pretreatment peripheral blood. The protocol was immunoSEQ multiplex PCR, while the TCRdb copy is restricted to in-frame clones and leaves out a portion. The sample has 70,000 to 95,000 clones; about four fifths are singletons. The material sequenced was PBMCs, taken around atezolizumab (anti-PD-L1) treatment. The clonotype was recovered from a man aged 55 to 70 with urothelial cancer. The chain links TRBV5-4 to TRBJ2-3; 7 nucleotides line up with TRBD2. CDR3 bases: TGTGCTACGGGGGGAAGCACAGATACGCAGTATTTT. Translating it yields CATGGSTDTQYF.